These T cell receptor beta chains were read from a single sample in a study of T cells expressing NK-cell markers. TCRdb re-called the 5' RACE reads and catalogs CDR3 proteins one per entry, DNA excluded. In all, the sample yields roughly 420,000 distinct CDR3 sequences. Sequencing was done on a sample of blood T cells: a sorted CD56 or NKG2C T cell subset, CD4+ or CD8+ T cells, or bulk PBMC T cells (not recorded which). These receptors were collected from a woman between 18 and 70 years old in good health. Both conserved end residues are part of each CDR3.

J gene,V gene,CDR3 protein
TRBJ2-2,TRBV20-1,CSASGGRNTGELFF
TRBJ2-1,TRBV7-9,CASIPGSMSSYNEQFF
TRBJ2-2,TRBV20-1,CSARTGGAVGELFF
TRBJ2-5,TRBV7-2,CASSPSRQGAETQYF
TRBJ2-1,TRBV7-2,CASSLQFFNEQFF
TRBJ1-5,TRBV4-3,CASSQDVMSDQPQHF
TRBJ1-5,TRBV4-3,CASSQDALGNQPQHF
TRBJ1-5,TRBV27,CASSLEGTRNQPQHF
TRBJ1-2,TRBV7-9,CASTDRGYGYTF
TRBJ2-1,TRBV20-1,CSVPTANNEQFF
TRBJ2-3,TRBV12-3/TRBV12-4,CASSLVPSGTDTQYF
TRBJ2-2,TRBV25-1,CASSGRAYGTGELFF
TRBJ1-1,TRBV12-3/TRBV12-4,CASSLNPGRGTEAFF
TRBJ2-4,TRBV4-3,CASSQGGIMAKNIQYF
TRBJ2-3,TRBV12-3/TRBV12-4,CASSLAVLTGAADTQYF
TRBJ2-7,TRBV18,CASSPPGLAGTYEQYF
TRBJ2-5,TRBV19,CASSITHNIGETQYF
TRBJ2-4,TRBV11-2,CASSPGLVTIQYF
TRBJ1-1,TRBV3-1,CASSQKTGNTEAFF
TRBJ2-5,TRBV7-3,CASSGDYSVHETQYF
TRBJ2-2,TRBV7-9,CASSFGLAGDGGELFF
TRBJ1-1,TRBV7-6,CTSSVLTGRNTEAFF
TRBJ1-5,TRBV12-3/TRBV12-4,CASSAGTGKQPQHF
TRBJ2-7,TRBV5-4,CASSLILDSSYEQYF
TRBJ1-1,TRBV10-2,CASSEEGRNTEAFF
TRBJ2-7,TRBV4-3,CASSQDLGGYEQYF
TRBJ2-7,TRBV29-1,CSLNWGAEQYF
TRBJ2-1,TRBV7-8,CASRSQGRGTYNEQFF
TRBJ1-1,TRBV12-3/TRBV12-4,CASSTGLMNTEAFF
TRBJ1-6,TRBV18,CASSPSIGGSPLHF
TRBJ2-1,TRBV18,CASSPSRDNEQFF
TRBJ2-7,TRBV7-2,CASSSKDAEGEQYF
TRBJ1-5,TRBV6-5,CASSSSQGDRPQHF
TRBJ1-1,TRBV7-9,CASSLVGTGDVDTEAFF
TRBJ2-1,TRBV12-3/TRBV12-4,CASSPVSYNEQFF
TRBJ1-2,TRBV6-2/TRBV6-3,CASSYLQTGNYGYTF
TRBJ2-3,TRBV20-1,CSARDIPFTDTQYF
TRBJ2-1,TRBV29-1,CSVELGGSLFF
TRBJ2-1,TRBV4-1,CASSQVQAGRDNEQFF
TRBJ2-1,TRBV10-2,CASSSRSTNEQFF
TRBJ2-5,TRBV12-3/TRBV12-4,CASSLDPGTWEETQYF
TRBJ2-5,TRBV12-3/TRBV12-4,CASRPPASETQYF
TRBJ2-3,TRBV11-2,CASSGWGRGGDTQYF
TRBJ1-6,TRBV21-1,CASSFGQDGNSPLHF
TRBJ2-3,TRBV30,CAWSVLREGADTQYF
TRBJ2-2,TRBV24-1,CATMTGGPGELFF
TRBJ2-7,TRBV4-2,CASSQGPGTGSYEQYF
TRBJ2-1,TRBV28,CATLGGQSWVNEQFF
TRBJ2-5,TRBV12-3/TRBV12-4,CASLGAGQGVALGWETQYF
TRBJ2-7,TRBV7-2,CASSLDRRGEQYF